Below are 18 T cell receptor beta chains sequenced from a single sample in a study of vaccination and CD4 T cells after COVID-19. Cultured CD4+ T cell DNA was sequenced using the Oncomine TCR Beta short-read assay. TCRdb analysed the PCR reads with MiXCR anew, one entry per CDR3 protein. The sample lists more than 15,000 distinct CDR3 sequences, approximately 40% seen once, with roughly 8.9% in the top ten. Their target antigens are unknown. The sample's treatment: roughly 10-day PBMC culture with coronavirus spike peptide pools or control peptides (ViraFEST assay). Sequencing input: CD4+ T cells from blood, cultured in vitro. These receptors were collected from a human donor who had recovered from COVID-19.

This chain uses TRBV20-1 with TRBJ2-1, with 12 bases aligning to TRBD2. Trimming cost V 3 bases and J 9 bases; bases outside gene matches: 12. Germline V gene sequence: CDR1 DFQATT, CDR2 SNEGSKA (reference sequence). The CDR3 has 16 amino acids. CDR3 sequence reads: CSARELAGGVKGEQFF. The CDR3 bases are TGCAGTGCTAGGGAACTAGCGGGAGGAGTTAAAGGTGAGCAGTTCTTC.

This clonotype occurred a few times. The rearrangement joins TRBV20-1 to TRBJ2-3; perhaps D is TRBD1 or TRBD2 (5 bases each). Germline V CDR1 and CDR2: DFQATT, SNEGSKA (reference sequence). The CDR3 length is 14 residues. Between the trimmed V and J ends, which lost 0 bases and 6 bases, there was a span of 13 bases. This CDR3 reads CSARDGASMDTQYF. The CDR3 DNA reads TGCAGTGCTAGAGATGGGGCTAGCATGGATACGCAGTATTTT.

The sample holds a few counts of this clonotype. The CDR3 sequence: CASSPGLAGSGTDTQYF. The CDR3 DNA reads TGTGCCAGCAGCCCAGGACTAGCGGGAAGTGGGACAGATACGCAGTATTTT. The gene calls are TRBV11-2 and TRBJ2-3, with 12 bases fitting TRBD2. V dropped 5 bases and J dropped 3; count of bases not matched to a gene: 9. The germline V gene encodes CDR1 SGHAT and CDR2 FQNNGV. This CDR3 has 17 residues.

The chain couples TRBV6-2 or TRBV6-3 to TRBJ2-1; 8 bases agree with TRBD2. The CDR3 is 14 residues long. The J segment lost 4 bases and the V segment lost 6 bases, leaving 5 bases of the junction unmatched. CDR1 MNHEY and CDR2 SVGEGT come from the germline V gene. CDR3 bases: TGTGCCAGCAGGGCCAGCGGGGGATACAATGAGCAGTTCTTC. Translating it yields CASRASGGYNEQFF.

The chain links TRBV28 to TRBJ1-4; TRBD1 matches 10 bases. From germline, CDR1 is MDHEN and CDR2 SYDVKM. This CDR3 comprises 15 residues. V shed 6 bases, J shed 7 bases, and the junction held 8 bases outside the gene matches. The CDR3 protein is CASSTRQGAGEKLFF. For the CDR3, the DNA is TGTGCCAGCAGCACAAGACAGGGGGCAGGTGAAAAACTGTTTTTT.

In its sample, this clonotype was seen a few times. Written as DNA, the CDR3 is TGCGCCAGCAACAGGGGGACAGATACGCAGTATTTT. Translating gives CASNRGTDTQYF. The gene calls are TRBV10-2 and TRBJ2-3; the match to TRBD1 covers 8 bases. Looked up from germline, CDR1 is WSHSY and CDR2 is SAAADI. This CDR3 region has 12 residues. The V and J ends lost 7 bases and 3 bases, in that order; junction bases with no gene match: 0.

As to this clonotype: Without the conserved terminal phenylalanine or tryptophan, this CDR3 likely stems from a read error. This rearrangement joins TRBV2 to TRBJ1-5, with D hard to call. Deletions cut 4 bases from V and 4 bases from J, with 8 bases between. The germline gives CDR1 SNHLY, CDR2 FYNNEI. The CDR3 runs 13 residues. CDR3 sequence reads: CASSGRGNQPQHL. Written as DNA, the CDR3 is TGTGCCAGCAGTGGGCGGGGAAATCAGCCCCAGCATCTT.

The chain combines TRBV12-3 or TRBV12-4 with TRBJ1-6; 8 bases agree with TRBD1. This CDR3 is 19 amino acids long. Losses at the gene ends were 6 bases for V and 3 bases for J; bases not matched to a gene: 16. The CDR3 DNA reads as TGTGCCAGCAGCACTTTAGGCAGGGGGCCTGAAATCTATAATTCACCCCTCCACTTT. It specifies CASSTLGRGPEIYNSPLHF.

This clonotype has just a few counts. This chain links TRBV7-2 with TRBJ1-1; D unresolved. V lost 4 bases, J lost 14 bases, and 17 bases lay in between. From germline, CDR1 is SGHTA and CDR2 FQGNSA. The length of the CDR3 is 12 residues. The CDR3 DNA reads TGTGCCAGCAGCTGGACGTCCGCCCAAGGATTCTTT. It is translated as CASSWTSAQGFF.

The rearrangement uses TRBV11-3 and TRBJ2-3, with 13 bases that match TRBD2. The CDR3 runs 17 residues. CDR1 is SGHNT and CDR2 is YENEEA in the germline V gene. The J segment lost 7 bases and the V segment lost 1 base, leaving 8 bases of the junction unmatched. CDR3: CASSLAGTSGTQNTQYF. CDR3 DNA: TGTGCCAGCAGCTTAGCCGGGACTAGCGGGACTCAGAATACGCAGTATTTT.

V usage is TRBV15 and J usage is TRBJ2-3, with TRBD2 matching 9 bases. The CDR3 spans 16 residues. Germline values: CDR1 LNHNV, CDR2 YYDKDF (reference sequence). With 2 bases clipped from V and 4 bases from J, the junction kept 7 bases outside the gene matches. The CDR3 sequence: CATSRSWAGGPDTQYF. CDR3 DNA sequence: TGTGCCACCAGCAGATCGTGGGCGGGAGGGCCAGATACGCAGTATTTT.

This chain connects TRBV25-1 to TRBJ2-1, with 7 nucleotides matching TRBD1. V was pared by 3 bases and J by 0 bases, with 11 bases of the junction left unmatched. The CDR3 has 18 residues. Germline values: CDR1 MGHDK, CDR2 SYGVNS. CDR3: CASSDPPDRTHSYNEQFF. CDR3 sequence (DNA): TGTGCCAGCAGTGATCCCCCGGACAGGACCCACTCCTACAATGAGCAGTTCTTC.

This clonotype occurred a few times. The J gene is TRBJ2-1, the V gene TRBV20-1; D might be TRBD1 or TRBD2, each matching 6 bases. Germline assignment: CDR1 DFQATT and CDR2 SNEGSKA (reference sequence). The CDR3 runs 15 residues. Trimming removed 2 bases from V and 7 bases from J, with 18 bases in between. The CDR3 loop is CSARFRGPGRNEQFF. The CDR3 nucleotides read TGCAGTGCTAGATTTCGGGGGCCGGGTAGAAATGAGCAGTTCTTC.

This clonotype was seen a handful of times. V gene TRBV28 combines with J gene TRBJ2-3; tentatively, D is TRBD2 (5 bases). The CDR3 has 18 residues. CDR1 and CDR2 (germline): MDHEN, SYDVKM. V shed 8 bases and J shed 2 bases, with 26 bases lying between them. The CDR3: CASRRLKGSGVTTDTQYF. The DNA of the CDR3 is TGTGCCAGCCGTCGATTAAAAGGGAGTGGGGTTACCACAGATACGCAGTATTTT.

The chain combines TRBV6-5 with TRBJ2-3; 10 nucleotides agree with TRBD2. Germline V gene data show CDR1 as MNHEY and CDR2 as SVGAGI. The CDR3 length is 17 residues. V shed 0 bases, J shed 1 base, and the junction held 4 bases outside the gene matches. The CDR3 reads CASSYSTTSGGTDTQYF. In DNA, the CDR3 is TGTGCCAGCAGTTACTCGACCACTAGCGGGGGCACAGATACGCAGTATTTT.

This clonotype showed up just a few times. J is TRBJ2-5 and V is TRBV7-9, with 8 positions matching TRBD2. The CDR3 loop spans 15 amino acids. CDR1 and CDR2 (germline): SEHNR, FQNEAQ (reference sequence). Trimming took 4 bases from V and 1 from J; bases not matched to a gene: 5. The CDR3 bases are TGTGCCAGCAGCTCCTATAGCGGGGTCCAAGAGACCCAGTACTTC. Translation gives CASSSYSGVQETQYF. The full variable domain, its missing parts supplied by reference TRBV7-9 and TRBJ2-5, is DTGVSQNPRHKITKRGQNVTFRCDPISEHNRLYWYRQTLGQGPEFLTYFQNEAQLEKSRLLSDRFSAERPKGSFSTLEIQRTEQGDSAMYLCASSSYSGVQETQYFGPGTRLLVL.

The gene calls are TRBV5-1 and TRBJ2-2; 14 bases fit TRBD2. J was trimmed by 6 bases and V by 3 bases; bases with no gene match: 4. Germline V gene lookup returns CDR1 SGHRS and CDR2 YFSETQ. The CDR3 spans 16 residues. As DNA, the CDR3 is TGCGCCAGCAGCTCCGGACTAGCGGGAGGTCCCGGGGAGCTGTTTTTT. Translating gives CASSSGLAGGPGELFF. The entire variable domain, with the rest obtained from reference TRBV5-1 and TRBJ2-2, is as follows: KAGVTQTPRYLIKTRGQQVTLSCSPISGHRSVSWYQQTPGQGLQFLFEYFSETQRNKGNFPGRFSGRQFSNSRSEMNVSTLELGDSALYLCASSSGLAGGPGELFFGEGSRLTVL.

This clonotype appeared a few times. This chain connects TRBV20-1 to TRBJ1-2, with 7 positions matching TRBD1. Germline V lookup: CDR1 DFQATT, CDR2 SNEGSKA (reference sequence). V was pared by 0 bases and J by 7 bases, with 11 bases of the junction left unmatched. The CDR3 spans 15 residues. CDR3 DNA: TGCAGTGCTAGAGATAAGGAGCAGGGGGAGGGTGGCTACACCTTC. Its translation is CSARDKEQGEGGYTF.